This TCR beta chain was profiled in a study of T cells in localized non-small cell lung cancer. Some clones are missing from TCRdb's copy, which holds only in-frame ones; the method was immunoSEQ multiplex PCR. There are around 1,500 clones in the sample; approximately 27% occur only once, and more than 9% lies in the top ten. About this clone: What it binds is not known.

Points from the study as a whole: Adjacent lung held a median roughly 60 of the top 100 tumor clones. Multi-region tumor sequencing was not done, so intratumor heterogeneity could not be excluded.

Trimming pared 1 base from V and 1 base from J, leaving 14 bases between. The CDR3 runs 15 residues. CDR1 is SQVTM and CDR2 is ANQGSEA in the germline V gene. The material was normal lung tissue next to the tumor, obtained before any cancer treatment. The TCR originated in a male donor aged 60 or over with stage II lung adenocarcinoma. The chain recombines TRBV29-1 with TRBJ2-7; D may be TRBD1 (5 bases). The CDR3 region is CSVEGVGRVSYEQYF. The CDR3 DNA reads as TGCAGCGTTGAAGGGGTGGGCAGGGTATCCTACGAGCAGTACTTC.